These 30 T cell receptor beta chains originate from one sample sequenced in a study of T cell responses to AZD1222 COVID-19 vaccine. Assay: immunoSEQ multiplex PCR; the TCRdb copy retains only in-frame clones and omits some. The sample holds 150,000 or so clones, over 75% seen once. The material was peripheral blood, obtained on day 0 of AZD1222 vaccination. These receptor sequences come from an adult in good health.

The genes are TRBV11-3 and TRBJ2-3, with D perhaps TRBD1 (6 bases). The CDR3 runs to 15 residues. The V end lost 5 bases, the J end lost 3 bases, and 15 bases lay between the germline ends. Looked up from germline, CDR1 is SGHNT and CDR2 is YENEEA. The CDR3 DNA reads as TGTGCCAGCAGCATTCACAGGGTTCGGACAGATACGCAGTATTTT. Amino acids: CASSIHRVRTDTQYF. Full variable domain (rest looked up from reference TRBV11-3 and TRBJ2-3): EAGVVQSPRYKIIEKKQPVAFWCNPISGHNTLYWYLQNLGQGPELLIRYENEEAVDDSQLPKDRFSAERLKGVDSTLKIQPAELGDSAVYLCASSIHRVRTDTQYFGPGTRLTVL.

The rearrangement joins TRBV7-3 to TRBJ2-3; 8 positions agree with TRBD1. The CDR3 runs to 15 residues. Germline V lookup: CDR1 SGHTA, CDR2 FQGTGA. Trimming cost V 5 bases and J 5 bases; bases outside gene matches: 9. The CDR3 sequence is CASSVQGAREDTQYF. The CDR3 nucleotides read TGTGCCAGCAGCGTCCAGGGGGCGAGAGAAGATACGCAGTATTTT. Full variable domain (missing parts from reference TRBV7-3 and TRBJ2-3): GAGVSQTPSNKVTEKGKYVELRCDPISGHTALYWYRQSLGQGPEFLIYFQGTGAADDSGLPNDRFFAVRPEGSVSTLKIQRTERGDSAVYLCASSVQGAREDTQYFGPGTRLTVL.

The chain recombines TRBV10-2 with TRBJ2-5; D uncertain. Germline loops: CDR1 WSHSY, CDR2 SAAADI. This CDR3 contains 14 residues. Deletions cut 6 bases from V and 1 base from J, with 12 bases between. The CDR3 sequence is CASRFAGTQETQYF. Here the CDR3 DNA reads TGCGCCAGCAGGTTTGCAGGAACCCAAGAGACCCAGTACTTC.

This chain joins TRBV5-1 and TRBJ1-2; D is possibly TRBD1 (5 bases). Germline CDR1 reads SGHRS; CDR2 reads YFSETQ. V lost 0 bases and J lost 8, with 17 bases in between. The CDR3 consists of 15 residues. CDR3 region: CASSLDRSGARGYTF. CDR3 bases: TGCGCCAGCAGCTTGGACCGTAGCGGGGCGAGGGGCTACACCTTC.

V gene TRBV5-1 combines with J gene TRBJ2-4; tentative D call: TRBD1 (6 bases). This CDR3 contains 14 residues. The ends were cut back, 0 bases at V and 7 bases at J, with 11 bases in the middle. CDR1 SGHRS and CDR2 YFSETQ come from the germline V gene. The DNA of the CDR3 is TGCGCCAGCAGCTTGGGTCAGGGGCCCAACATTCAGTACTTC. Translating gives CASSLGQGPNIQYF.

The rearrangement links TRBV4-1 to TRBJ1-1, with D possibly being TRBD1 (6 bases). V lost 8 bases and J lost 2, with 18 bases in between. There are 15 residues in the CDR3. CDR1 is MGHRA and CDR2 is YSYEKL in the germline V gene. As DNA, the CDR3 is TGCGCCAGCGACGGGGGCCCTCTCGGAAACACTGAAGCTTTCTTT. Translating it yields CASDGGPLGNTEAFF.

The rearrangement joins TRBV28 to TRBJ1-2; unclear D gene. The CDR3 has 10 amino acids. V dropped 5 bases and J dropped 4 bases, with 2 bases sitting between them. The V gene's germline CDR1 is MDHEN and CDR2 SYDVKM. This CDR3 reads CASSGYGYTF. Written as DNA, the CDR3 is TGTGCCAGCAGTGGCTATGGCTACACCTTC.

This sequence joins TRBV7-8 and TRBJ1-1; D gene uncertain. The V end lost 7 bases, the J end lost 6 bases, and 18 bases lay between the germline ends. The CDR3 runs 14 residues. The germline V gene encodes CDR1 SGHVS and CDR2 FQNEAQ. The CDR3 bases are TGTGCCAGCATCCTTCAGGACGGTAACCCTGAAGCTTTCTTT. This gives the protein CASILQDGNPEAFF.

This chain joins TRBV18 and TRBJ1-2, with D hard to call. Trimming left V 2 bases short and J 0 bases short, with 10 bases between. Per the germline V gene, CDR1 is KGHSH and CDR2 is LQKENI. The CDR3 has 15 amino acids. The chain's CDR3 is CASSPGPRTNYGYTF. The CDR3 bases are TGTGCCAGCTCACCAGGGCCTAGAACTAACTATGGCTACACCTTC.

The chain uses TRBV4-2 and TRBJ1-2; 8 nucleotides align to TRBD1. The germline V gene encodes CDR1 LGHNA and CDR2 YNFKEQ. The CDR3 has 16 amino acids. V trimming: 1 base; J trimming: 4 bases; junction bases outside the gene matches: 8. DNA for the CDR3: TGTGCCAGCAGCCAAGTCACGGGACAGGACCTCTATGGCTACACCTTC. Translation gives CASSQVTGQDLYGYTF.

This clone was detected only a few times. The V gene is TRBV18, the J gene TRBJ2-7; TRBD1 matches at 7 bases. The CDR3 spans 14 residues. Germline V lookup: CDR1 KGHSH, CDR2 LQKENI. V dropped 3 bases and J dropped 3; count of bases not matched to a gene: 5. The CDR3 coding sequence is TGTGCCAGCTCACCGGGACAGAACTACTACGAGCAGTACTTC. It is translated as CASSPGQNYYEQYF. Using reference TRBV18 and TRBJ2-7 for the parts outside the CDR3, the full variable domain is NAGVMQNPRHLVRRRGQEARLRCSPMKGHSHVYWYRQLPEEGLKFMVYLQKENIIDESGMPKERFSAEFPKEGPSILRIQQVVRGDSAAYFCASSPGQNYYEQYFGPGTRLTVT.

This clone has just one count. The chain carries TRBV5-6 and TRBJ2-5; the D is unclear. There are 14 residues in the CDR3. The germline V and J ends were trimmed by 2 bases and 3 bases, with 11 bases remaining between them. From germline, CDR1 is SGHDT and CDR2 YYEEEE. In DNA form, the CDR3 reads TGTGCCAGCAGCTTTAGGTCAGAAAAAGAGACCCAGTACTTC. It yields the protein CASSFRSEKETQYF.

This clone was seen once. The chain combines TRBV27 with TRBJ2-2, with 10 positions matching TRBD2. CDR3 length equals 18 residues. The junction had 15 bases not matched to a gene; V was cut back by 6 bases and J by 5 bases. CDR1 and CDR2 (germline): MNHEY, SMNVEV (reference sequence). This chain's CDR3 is CASRLAGATNTGTGELFF. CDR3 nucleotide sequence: TGTGCCAGCAGGCTAGCGGGGGCCACTAACACAGGGACCGGGGAGCTGTTTTTT.

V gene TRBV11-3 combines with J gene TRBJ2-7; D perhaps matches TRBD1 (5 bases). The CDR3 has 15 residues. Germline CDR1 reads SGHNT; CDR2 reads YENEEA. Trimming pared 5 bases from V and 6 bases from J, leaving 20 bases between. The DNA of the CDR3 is TGTGCCAGCAGCCCCTCACAGGAGATTCTATCCGAGCAGTACTTC. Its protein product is CASSPSQEILSEQYF.

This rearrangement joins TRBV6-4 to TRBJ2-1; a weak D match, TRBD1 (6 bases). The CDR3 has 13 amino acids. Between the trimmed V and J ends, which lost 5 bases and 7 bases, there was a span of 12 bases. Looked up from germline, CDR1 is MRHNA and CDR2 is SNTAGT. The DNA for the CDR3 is TGTGCCAGCAGTCAACAGGGTAGTAATGAGCAGTTCTTC. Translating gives CASSQQGSNEQFF.

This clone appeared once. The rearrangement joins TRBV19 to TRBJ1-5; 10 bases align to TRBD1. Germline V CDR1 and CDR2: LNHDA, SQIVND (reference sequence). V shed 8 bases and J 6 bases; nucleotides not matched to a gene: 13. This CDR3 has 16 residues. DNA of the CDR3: TGTGCCAGTGGAAAACGACAGGGGGCTATTGGTCAGCCCCAGCATTTT. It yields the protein CASGKRQGAIGQPQHF.

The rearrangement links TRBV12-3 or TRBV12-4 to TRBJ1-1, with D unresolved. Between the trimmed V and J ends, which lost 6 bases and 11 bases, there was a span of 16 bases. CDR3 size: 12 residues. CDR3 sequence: CASRAELKEAFF. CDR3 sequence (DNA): TGTGCCAGCAGGGCTGAGTTAAAAGAGGCTTTCTTT.

The CDR3 sequence: CASSQDRRSSYNSPLHF. CDR3 bases: TGCGCCAGCAGCCAAGATAGACGGAGCTCCTATAATTCACCCCTCCACTTT. This rearrangement joins TRBV4-3 to TRBJ1-6, with unresolved D. V lost 0 bases, J lost 0 bases, and 9 bases lay in between. This CDR3 spans 17 amino acids. In germline, CDR1 is LGHNA, CDR2 YSLEER.

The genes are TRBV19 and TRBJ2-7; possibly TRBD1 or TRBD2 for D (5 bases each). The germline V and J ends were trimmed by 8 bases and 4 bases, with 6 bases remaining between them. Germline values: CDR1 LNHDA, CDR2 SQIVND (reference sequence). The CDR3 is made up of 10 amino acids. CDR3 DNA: TGTGCCAGTGGGGGATACGAGCAGTACTTC. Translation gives CASGGYEQYF. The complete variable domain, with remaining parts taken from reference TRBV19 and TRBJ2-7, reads DGGITQSPKYLFRKEGQNVTLSCEQNLNHDAMYWYRQDPGQGLRLIYYSQIVNDFQKGDIAEGYSVSREKKESFPLTVTSAQKNPTAFYLCASGGYEQYFGPGTRLTVT.

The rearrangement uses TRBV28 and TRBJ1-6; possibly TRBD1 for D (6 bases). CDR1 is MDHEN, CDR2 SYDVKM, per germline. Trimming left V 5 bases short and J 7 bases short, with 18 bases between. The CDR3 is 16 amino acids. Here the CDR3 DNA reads TGTGCCAGCAGTACCCAAGGGGGGATTCTAAATTCACCCCTCCACTTT. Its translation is CASSTQGGILNSPLHF. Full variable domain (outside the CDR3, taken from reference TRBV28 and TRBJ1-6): DVKVTQSSRYLVKRTGEKVFLECVQDMDHENMFWYRQDPGLGLRLIYFSYDVKMKEKGDIPEGYSVSREKKERFSLILESASTNQTSMYLCASSTQGGILNSPLHFGNGTRLTVT.

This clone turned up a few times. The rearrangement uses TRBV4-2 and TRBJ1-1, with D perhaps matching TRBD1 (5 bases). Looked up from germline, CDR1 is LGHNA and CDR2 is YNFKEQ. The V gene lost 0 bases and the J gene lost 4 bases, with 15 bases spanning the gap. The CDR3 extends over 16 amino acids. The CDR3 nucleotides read TGTGCCAGCAGCCAAGATCCAAATGTAAGGGGCACTGAAGCTTTCTTT. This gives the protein CASSQDPNVRGTEAFF.

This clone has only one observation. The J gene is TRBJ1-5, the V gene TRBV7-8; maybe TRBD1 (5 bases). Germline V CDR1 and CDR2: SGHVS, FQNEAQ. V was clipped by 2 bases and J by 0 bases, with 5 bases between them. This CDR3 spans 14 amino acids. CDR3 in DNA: TGTGCCAGCAGCTTACAGGGTAGCAATCAGCCCCAGCATTTT. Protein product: CASSLQGSNQPQHF.

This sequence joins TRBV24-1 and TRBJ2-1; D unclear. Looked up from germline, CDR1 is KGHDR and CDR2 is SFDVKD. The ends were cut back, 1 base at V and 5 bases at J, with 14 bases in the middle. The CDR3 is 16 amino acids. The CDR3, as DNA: TGTGCCACCAGTGATTTTCGGATCGAAGGAGACAATGAGCAGTTCTTC. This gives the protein CATSDFRIEGDNEQFF.

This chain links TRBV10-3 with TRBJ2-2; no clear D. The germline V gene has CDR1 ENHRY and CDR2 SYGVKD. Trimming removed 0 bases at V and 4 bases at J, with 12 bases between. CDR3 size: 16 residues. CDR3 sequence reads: CAISESSASGTGELFF. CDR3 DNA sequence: TGTGCCATCAGTGAGTCGAGTGCGAGTGGCACCGGGGAGCTGTTTTTT.

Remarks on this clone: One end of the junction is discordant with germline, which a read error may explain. CDR3 loop: CARRGGPNYGYTF. The DNA of the CDR3 is TGTGCCCGCAGAGGGGGCCCTAACTATGGCTACACCTTC. The J gene is TRBJ1-2, the V gene TRBV6-4, with 7 bases identical to TRBD1. This CDR3 has 13 amino acids. Per germline, CDR1 MRHNA and CDR2 SNTAGT.

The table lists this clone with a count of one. CDR3 DNA: TGTGCCAGCAGCTTATATGACAGGAGCTCCTACAATGAGCAGTTCTTC. This translates into CASSLYDRSSYNEQFF. The chain has TRBV5-5 and TRBJ2-1, with a tentative D call TRBD1 (6 bases). Looked up from germline, CDR1 is SGHKS and CDR2 is YYEKEE (reference sequence). Trimming stripped 2 bases from V and 0 bases from J, with 12 bases between. The CDR3 extends over 16 amino acids.

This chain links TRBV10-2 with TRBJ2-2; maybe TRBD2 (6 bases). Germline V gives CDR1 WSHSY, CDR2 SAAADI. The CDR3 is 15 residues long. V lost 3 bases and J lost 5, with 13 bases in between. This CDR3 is CASSEPGERTGELFF. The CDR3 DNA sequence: TGCGCCAGCAGTGAACCGGGGGAGAGGACCGGGGAGCTGTTTTTT.

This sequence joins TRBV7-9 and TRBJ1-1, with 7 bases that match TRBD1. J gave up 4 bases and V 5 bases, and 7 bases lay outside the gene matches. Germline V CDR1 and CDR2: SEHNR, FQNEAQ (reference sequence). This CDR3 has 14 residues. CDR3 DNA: TGTGCCAGCAGCATAAGACAGGGAGGCACTGAAGCTTTCTTT. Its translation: CASSIRQGGTEAFF.

The CDR3 protein is CASSPWEGAQEETQYF. CDR3 in DNA: TGTGCCAGCAGTCCTTGGGAGGGGGCCCAAGAAGAGACCCAGTACTTC. This rearrangement joins TRBV27 to TRBJ2-5; TRBD1 or TRBD2 may be the D gene (7 bases each). The CDR3 loop spans 16 amino acids. V dropped 5 bases and J dropped 3 bases, with 19 bases sitting between them. The germline gives CDR1 MNHEY, CDR2 SMNVEV (reference sequence).

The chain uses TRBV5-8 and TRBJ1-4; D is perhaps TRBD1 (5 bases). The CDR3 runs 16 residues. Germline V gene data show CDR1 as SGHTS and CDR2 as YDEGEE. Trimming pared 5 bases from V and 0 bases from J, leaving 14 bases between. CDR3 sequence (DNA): TGTGCCAGCAGGAGCTGGGACGGTGCAACTAATGAAAAACTGTTTTTT. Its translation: CASRSWDGATNEKLFF.